One sample yielded the 24 T cell receptor beta chains listed below, sequenced in a study of CD8+ T cells in alopecia areata. Extraction of RNA preceded its reverse transcription into cDNA, which served as the sequencing template. Generated by immunoSEQ multiplex PCR, the TCRdb table keeps only in-frame clones and is missing some. This table has some 220,000 clones, more than 45% appearing once. Treatment in this sample: oral pan-JAK inhibitor, 5-10 mg twice daily. The sample was CD4+ T cells sorted from blood, taken at week 4, from a patient treated with tofacitinib. The receptors shown here come from a human donor with alopecia areata.

This chain connects TRBV10-3 to TRBJ2-1; possibly TRBD2 for D (6 bases). The V and J ends lost 5 bases and 0 bases respectively, with 11 bases between them. This CDR3 contains 15 residues. Germline V gives CDR1 ENHRY, CDR2 SYGVKD. This CDR3 reads CAISSGGSSYNEQFF. DNA of the CDR3: TGTGCCATCAGTTCCGGGGGAAGCTCCTACAATGAGCAGTTCTTC.

The chain is built from TRBV27 and TRBJ1-1; D gene uncertain. Trimming took 3 bases from V and 4 from J, leaving 9 bases between them. The CDR3 totals 13 residues. Germline CDR1 and CDR2: MNHEY and SMNVEV (reference sequence). In DNA form, the CDR3 reads TGTGCCAGCAGTTTTAGGGTGGGCACTGAAGCTTTCTTT. Its protein product is CASSFRVGTEAFF.

V and J are TRBV5-6 and TRBJ1-1, with D perhaps matching TRBD1 (5 bases). This CDR3 is built from 15 residues. Germline V lookup: CDR1 SGHDT, CDR2 YYEEEE. Trimming removed 4 bases at V and 0 bases at J, with 13 bases between. CDR3 nucleotide sequence: TGTGCCAGCAGCCCCGTGGGACGGATGAACACTGAAGCTTTCTTT. Residues: CASSPVGRMNTEAFF.

V and J are TRBV9 and TRBJ2-1, with 7 positions matching TRBD1. Looked up from germline, CDR1 is SGDLS and CDR2 is YYNGEE. The CDR3 contains 15 residues. The V and J ends lost 2 bases and 4 bases, in that order; junction bases with no gene match: 6. The CDR3 reads CASSVGQFLYNEQFF. The CDR3 DNA is TGTGCCAGCAGCGTGGGACAGTTCCTTTACAATGAGCAGTTCTTC.

The chain has TRBV4-3 and TRBJ1-2; D might be TRBD1 (6 bases). The CDR3 totals 17 residues. CDR1 is LGHNA and CDR2 is YSLEER in the germline V gene. Deletions cut 1 base from V and 1 base from J, with 16 bases between. The CDR3 DNA reads TGCGCCAGCAGCCAAGCTTATCGTGGCAGGGGTAACTATGGCTACACCTTC. It translates to CASSQAYRGRGNYGYTF.

This rearrangement joins TRBV27 to TRBJ2-2; D is unresolved. Germline CDR1 reads MNHEY; CDR2 reads SMNVEV (reference sequence). CDR3 length: 13 amino acids. Trimming pared 8 bases from V and 6 bases from J, leaving 13 bases between. CDR3 sequence reads: CASLEEAPGELFF. The DNA for the CDR3 is TGTGCCAGCTTAGAAGAGGCTCCCGGGGAGCTGTTTTTT.

The chain uses TRBV25-1 and TRBJ1-2; tentatively, D is TRBD1 (5 bases). The germline CDR1 and CDR2 sequences are MGHDK and SYGVNS. V was trimmed by 4 bases and J by 4 bases, leaving 16 bases between them. CDR3 length: 15 residues. CDR3 sequence: CASSADQGSAYGYTF. As DNA, the CDR3 is TGTGCCAGCAGTGCAGACCAGGGCAGCGCCTATGGCTACACCTTC.

The V call is TRBV4-3, the J call TRBJ1-1; D uncertain. The germline CDR1 and CDR2 sequences are LGHNA and YSLEER. The CDR3 sequence is 14 residues long. The V end was cut by 3 bases, the J end by 5 bases, with 13 bases between. CDR3 nucleotide sequence: TGCGCCAGCAGCCACCTCCAGACGGGGACTGAAGCTTTCTTT. This sequence encodes CASSHLQTGTEAFF.

The genes are TRBV2 and TRBJ2-5; no firm D call. Germline V gene sequence: CDR1 SNHLY, CDR2 FYNNEI. Trimming left V 3 bases short and J 5 bases short, with 7 bases between. The CDR3 contains 12 residues. The CDR3 loop reads CASSEMGETQYF. As DNA, the CDR3 is TGTGCCAGCAGTGAGATGGGGGAGACCCAGTACTTC.

About this clone: The same CDR3 is also encoded by other DNA sequences in this sample. The rearrangement uses TRBV29-1 and TRBJ1-1; D gene uncertain. V was clipped by 3 bases and J by 6 bases, with 8 bases between them. The CDR3 length is 11 residues. CDR1 is SQVTM, CDR2 ANQGSEA, per germline. Here the CDR3 reads CSVDPGAEAFF. The CDR3 DNA reads TGCAGCGTTGACCCCGGGGCTGAAGCTTTCTTT.

The CDR3 DNA reads TGCGCCAGCAGCCGCCTAGCACAAGATACGCAGTATTTT. This gives the protein CASSRLAQDTQYF. The chain is built from TRBV4-3 and TRBJ2-3; TRBD2 might be the D (5 bases). Germline V CDR1 and CDR2: LGHNA, YSLEER. CDR3 size: 13 residues. The V end was cut by 4 bases, the J end by 5 bases, with 10 bases between.

This clone was seen a handful of times. The J gene is TRBJ2-7, the V gene TRBV15; 7 positions match TRBD1. CDR3 length equals 15 residues. V shed 3 bases and J 3 bases; nucleotides not matched to a gene: 8. Germline V gene lookup returns CDR1 LNHNV and CDR2 YYDKDF (reference sequence). Here the CDR3 reads CATSRNRGVGYEQYF. The CDR3 DNA follows: TGTGCCACCAGCAGGAACAGGGGAGTCGGCTACGAGCAGTACTTC.

This chain connects TRBV30 to TRBJ1-5; weak D call: TRBD1 (5 bases). This CDR3 is 12 amino acids long. Trimming shortened V by 1 base and J by 6 bases, and 7 bases separated the two germline ends. Germline loops: CDR1 GTSNPN, CDR2 SVGIG (reference sequence). In DNA, the CDR3 is TGTGCCTGGAGTGGAGGGGCTCAGCCCCAGCATTTT. Translation gives CAWSGGAQPQHF.

The chain employs TRBV29-1 and TRBJ2-7; 7 bases fit TRBD1. The CDR3 is 14 residues long. CDR1 and CDR2 from the germline V gene are SQVTM and ANQGSEA. V shed 3 bases and J 2 bases; nucleotides not matched to a gene: 7. The CDR3 nucleotides read TGCAGCGTTGAGCACCGGGACAGCCCCTACGAGCAGTACTTC. The encoded protein is CSVEHRDSPYEQYF.

The V call is TRBV30, the J call TRBJ2-3; no clear D gene. Trimming took 0 bases from V and 1 from J, leaving 5 bases between them. The CDR3 loop spans 13 amino acids. Germline CDR1 reads GTSNPN; CDR2 reads SVGIG (reference sequence). The CDR3 is CAWSVRRTDTQYF. The CDR3 DNA follows: TGTGCCTGGAGTGTACGGCGCACAGATACGCAGTATTTT.

The V call is TRBV29-1, the J call TRBJ1-2, with D hard to call. Germline V gene data show CDR1 as SQVTM and CDR2 as ANQGSEA. The CDR3 spans 13 residues. V was trimmed by 5 bases and J by 8 bases, leaving 18 bases between them. This chain's CDR3 is CSVPAEQSLGYTF. The CDR3 coding sequence is TGCAGCGTTCCCGCGGAGCAGTCCTTAGGCTACACCTTC.

The rearrangement links TRBV2 to TRBJ1-1; possible D gene TRBD1, 6 bases. The CDR3 loop spans 14 amino acids. Germline assignment: CDR1 SNHLY and CDR2 FYNNEI. Trimming removed 9 bases at V and 3 bases at J, with 17 bases between. Written as DNA, the CDR3 is TGTGCCAGAAATTCACGGGACACATACACTGAAGCTTTCTTT. Translation: CARNSRDTYTEAFF.

This chain uses TRBV4-3 with TRBJ2-7; the D gene is possibly TRBD2 (5 bases). The CDR3 covers 15 residues. Trimming removed 0 bases from V and 3 bases from J, with 12 bases in between. Looked up from germline, CDR1 is LGHNA and CDR2 is YSLEER. The CDR3 sequence is CASSQEVGGFYEQYF. The CDR3, as DNA: TGCGCCAGCAGCCAAGAAGTAGGCGGGTTCTACGAGCAGTACTTC.

The chain recombines TRBV20-1 with TRBJ1-1; D not resolved. There are 11 residues in the CDR3. V dropped 6 bases and J dropped 6 bases, with 11 bases sitting between them. The V gene's germline CDR1 is DFQATT and CDR2 SNEGSKA (reference sequence). This CDR3 reads CSAGRPAEAFF. The CDR3 DNA sequence: TGCAGTGCAGGACGGCCGGCTGAAGCTTTCTTT.

CDR3 DNA sequence: TGTGCCAGCAGCTTACTGCTCCGGGGCGGCTACACCTTC. Encoded protein: CASSLLLRGGYTF. The genes are TRBV5-6 and TRBJ1-2; TRBD1 is a possible D gene (5 bases). CDR1 and CDR2 from the germline V gene are SGHDT and YYEEEE. Trimming took off 2 bases at V and 8 bases at J, with 13 bases between the two ends. CDR3 length: 13 amino acids. Looking up the rest from reference TRBV5-6 and TRBJ1-2 gives the full variable domain: DAGVTQSPTHLIKTRGQQVTLRCSPKSGHDTVSWYQQALGQGPQFIFQYYEEEERQRGNFPDRFSGHQFPNYSSELNVNALLLGDSALYLCASSLLLRGGYTFGSGTRLTVV.

The rearrangement links TRBV18 to TRBJ1-1, with 7 bases aligning to TRBD1. Trimming took 0 bases from V and 5 from J; bases not matched to a gene: 0. This CDR3 has 13 residues. Germline CDR1 and CDR2: KGHSH and LQKENI. CDR3 residues: CASSPPTGTEAFF. Here the CDR3 DNA reads TGTGCCAGCTCACCACCGACAGGGACTGAAGCTTTCTTT.

This clone was seen once. The chain is built from TRBV27 and TRBJ2-3; a weak D match, TRBD2 (6 bases). Per the germline V gene, CDR1 is MNHEY and CDR2 is SMNVEV (reference sequence). The CDR3 consists of 13 residues. V lost 7 bases and J 1 base, leaving 9 bases between the germline ends. Written as DNA, the CDR3 is TGTGCCAGCATGGGCGGGGGCACAGATACGCAGTATTTT. It translates to CASMGGGTDTQYF.

The genes are TRBV9 and TRBJ1-2, with D maybe TRBD1 (5 bases). CDR1 is SGDLS, CDR2 YYNGEE, per germline. V dropped 4 bases and J dropped 2 bases, with 12 bases sitting between them. CDR3 length: 14 amino acids. CDR3 sequence: CASSPGGANYGYTF. The CDR3, as DNA: TGTGCCAGCAGCCCTGGCGGGGCGAACTATGGCTACACCTTC.

The J gene is TRBJ1-4, the V gene TRBV30; no definite D call. V lost 1 base, J lost 0 bases, and 6 bases lay in between. Germline V gene lookup returns CDR1 GTSNPN and CDR2 SVGIG (reference sequence). The CDR3 loop spans 14 amino acids. CDR3 DNA sequence: TGTGCCTGGAGTGGGGCCTCAACTAATGAAAAACTGTTTTTT. Encoded protein: CAWSGASTNEKLFF.